The 13 T cell receptor beta chains reported below all come from one sample, sequenced in a study of a mutant IDH1 vaccine in newly diagnosed glioma. Time point given: week 47, end of study. In the vaccine, a single dose held 300 ug of the mutant IDH1 20-mer peptide, along with topical imiquimod. Here immunoSEQ multiplex PCR was the method, and the copy in TCRdb shows in-frame clones only, minus some. This repertoire shows around 33,000 clones, 80% to 90% found once; its top ten account for approximately 12%. What these receptors recognize is not known. Material: PBMCs, obtained from a glioma patient whose treatment included an IDH1 peptide vaccine. The receptors stem from a woman under 40 with glioma.

The V and J genes are TRBV30 and TRBJ2-7, with D unclear. The germline V gene has CDR1 GTSNPN and CDR2 SVGIG (reference sequence). This CDR3 has 12 amino acids. V dropped 0 bases and J dropped 3 bases, with 6 bases sitting between them. Written as DNA, the CDR3 is TGTGCCTGGAGTGTAGGATTCTACGAGCAGTACTTC. Amino acids: CAWSVGFYEQYF.

The chain employs TRBV5-4 and TRBJ2-5; 9 nucleotides agree with TRBD1. The CDR3 has 16 amino acids. With 0 bases clipped from V and 4 bases from J, the junction kept 7 bases outside the gene matches. The germline CDR1 and CDR2 sequences are SGHNT and YYREEE (reference sequence). CDR3 DNA sequence: TGTGCCAGCAGCTTGGAGCCGACAGGGGGAGGAGAGACCCAGTACTTC. It translates to CASSLEPTGGGETQYF.

This clone showed up just a few times. The V and J genes are TRBV30 and TRBJ2-3; 12 nucleotides match TRBD2. The CDR3 contains 14 residues. The germline V gene encodes CDR1 GTSNPN and CDR2 SVGIG (reference sequence). The trim removed 3 bases at V and 9 bases at J, leaving 7 bases unmatched. The CDR3 bases are TGTGCCTGGAGCGCCACTAGCGGGGGGCTCACGCAGTATTTT. It translates to CAWSATSGGLTQYF.

This clone was found once. The same CDR3 arises from other DNA sequences in this sample as well. The rearrangement links TRBV5-6 to TRBJ2-7, with no clear D. The CDR3 spans 12 residues. With 0 bases removed from V and 3 bases from J, the gap between germline ends came to 4 bases. CDR1 is SGHDT, CDR2 YYEEEE, per germline. Here the CDR3 DNA reads TGTGCCAGCAGCTTGGCCAGCTACGAGCAGTACTTC. This encodes CASSLASYEQYF.

V and J are TRBV5-1 and TRBJ1-3, with 8 nucleotides matching TRBD1. The CDR3 runs to 17 residues. The trim removed 3 bases at V and 0 bases at J, leaving 8 bases unmatched. Germline V lookup: CDR1 SGHRS, CDR2 YFSETQ. The chain's CDR3 is CASSSGGRGDSGNTIYF. CDR3 DNA sequence: TGCGCCAGCAGCTCAGGGGGCCGGGGAGACTCTGGAAACACCATATATTTT.

V usage is TRBV6-1 and J usage is TRBJ2-7; the D is unclear. V lost 1 base and J lost 2, with 6 bases in between. Germline V gene sequence: CDR1 MNHNS, CDR2 SASEGT. The CDR3 is 13 residues long. CDR3 DNA: TGTGCCAGCAGTGAAGGGCAGGCCTACGAGCAGTACTTC. It yields the protein CASSEGQAYEQYF.

J is TRBJ1-2 and V is TRBV2; weak D call: TRBD1 (6 bases). Germline loops: CDR1 SNHLY, CDR2 FYNNEI. The CDR3 runs 14 residues. V gave up 4 bases and J gave up 6 bases, with 15 bases separating them. The CDR3 DNA reads TGTGCCAGCAGTGTGGGCAGGGGATGGGATGGCTACACCTTC. This encodes CASSVGRGWDGYTF. Full variable domain (remainder filled in from reference TRBV2 and TRBJ1-2): EPEVTQTPSHQVTQMGQEVILRCVPISNHLYFYWYRQILGQKVEFLVSFYNNEISEKSEIFDDQFSVERPDGSNFTLKIRSTKLEDSAMYFCASSVGRGWDGYTFGSGTRLTVV.

This clone appeared a few times. The chain has TRBV27 and TRBJ1-1; D is perhaps TRBD1 (6 bases). V lost 6 bases, J lost 4 bases, and 18 bases lay in between. The CDR3 has 15 residues. The V gene's germline CDR1 is MNHEY and CDR2 SMNVEV (reference sequence). CDR3 sequence: CASRFLTGSGTEAFF. Here the CDR3 DNA reads TGTGCCAGCAGATTTCTAACAGGGTCGGGCACTGAAGCTTTCTTT.

The V call is TRBV7-9, the J call TRBJ2-5; a weak D match, TRBD1 (5 bases). From germline, CDR1 is SEHNR and CDR2 FQNEAQ (reference sequence). This CDR3 is 14 amino acids long. V lost 7 bases, J lost 5 bases, and 17 bases lay in between. The CDR3: CASTLWGSEETQYF. DNA for the CDR3: TGTGCCAGCACCCTCTGGGGCTCAGAGGAGACCCAGTACTTC.

The chain employs TRBV9 and TRBJ1-2; D is possibly TRBD1 (5 bases). Deletions cut 3 bases from V and 6 bases from J, with 18 bases between. Germline values: CDR1 SGDLS, CDR2 YYNGEE. The CDR3 sequence is 15 residues long. CDR3 sequence reads: CASSAQAQARNGYTF. DNA for the CDR3: TGTGCCAGCAGCGCCCAAGCACAGGCTCGGAATGGCTACACCTTC.

The chain recombines TRBV29-1 with TRBJ2-2; D is perhaps TRBD1 or TRBD2 (5 bases each). The CDR3 sequence is 11 residues long. V lost 6 bases and J 8 bases, leaving 10 bases between the germline ends. From germline, CDR1 is SQVTM and CDR2 ANQGSEA. The CDR3 coding sequence is TGCAGCGTCACATGGGGGGGGGAGCTGTTTTTT. This encodes CSVTWGGELFF.

V gene TRBV5-1 combines with J gene TRBJ2-1; possible D gene TRBD2, 5 bases. The length of the CDR3 is 13 residues. CDR1 and CDR2 from the germline V gene are SGHRS and YFSETQ. With 4 bases removed from V and 7 bases from J, the gap between germline ends came to 12 bases. CDR3 coding DNA: TGCGCCAGCAGCCCCTGGACTGGGAATGAGCAGTTCTTC. Translated: CASSPWTGNEQFF.

The genes are TRBV11-3 and TRBJ1-4; 11 nucleotides match TRBD1. This CDR3 comprises 15 residues. V shed 5 bases, J shed 6 bases, and the junction held 5 bases outside the gene matches. Germline loops: CDR1 SGHNT, CDR2 YENEEA. The CDR3 bases are TGTGCCAGCAGCAGCCCGGGACAGGGGGATGAAAAACTGTTTTTT. This translates into CASSSPGQGDEKLFF.